This T cell receptor (beta chain) was recorded in a study of vaccination effects on CD4 cells after COVID-19. A remark on this clone: The antigen is undetermined.

Before sequencing took place, the ViraFEST assay used viral peptide pools to expand antigen-specific CD4+ T cells. When 10 to 11 days of culture had elapsed, CD4+ T cells were isolated. The method was immunoSEQ multiplex PCR; TCRdb's version includes in-frame clones alone and lacks a portion of them. The sample consists of tens of thousands of clones, 55% to 75% of them appearing once. Trimming cost V 4 bases and J 4 bases; bases outside gene matches: 3. This CDR3 contains 15 residues. Germline-derived CDR1 and CDR2 are LGHDT and YNNKEL (reference sequence). The sequence derives from a human donor who received a COVID-19 vaccine. Here the sequenced sample was CD4+ T cells from PBMCs cultured with HCoV-229E spike peptides, taken before COVID-19 vaccination. The V gene is TRBV3-1 (or the pseudogene TRBV3-2), the J gene TRBJ2-1; 11 nucleotides agree with TRBD2. The CDR3 protein is CASSPGTSGYNEQFF. The CDR3 DNA sequence: TGTGCCAGCAGCCCCGGGACTAGCGGATACAATGAGCAGTTCTTC.